The 21 T cell receptor beta chains reported below all come from one sample, sequenced in a study of blood T cell repertoires in COVID-19 (dated by TCRdb to the early 2020s). Libraries were constructed by the immunoSEQ multiplex PCR assay. Imported from immuneACCESS, the table was reduced by TCRdb to in-frame sequences with V and J called. These copies leave out some clones; in studies compared against another copy, an unresolved V gene accounts for under half, and the cause of the remainder is not known. The sample yields some 200,000 clones; roughly 82% were counted once. The ten largest clones capture roughly 1.4% of the sample. Sequencing was done on a sample of peripheral blood. These receptors came from a woman in her thirties or forties who had recovered from COVID-19.

The V call is TRBV3-1 (or the pseudogene TRBV3-2), the J call TRBJ2-3, with D perhaps TRBD2 (6 bases). V was trimmed by 0 bases and J by 3 bases, leaving 10 bases between them. This CDR3 is built from 15 residues. Germline V gives CDR1 LGHDT, CDR2 YNNKEL (reference sequence). CDR3 coding DNA: TGTGCCAGCAGCCAAGAAAAGGGGAGGACAGATACGCAGTATTTT. Translated: CASSQEKGRTDTQYF.

The J gene is TRBJ1-2, the V gene TRBV4-3; possible D gene TRBD1, 5 bases. Germline CDR1 and CDR2: LGHNA and YSLEER. The CDR3 covers 13 residues. V dropped 5 bases and J dropped 8 bases, with 15 bases sitting between them. CDR3 sequence reads: CASSSQSGVGYTF. CDR3 bases: TGCGCCAGCAGCTCACAATCGGGGGTCGGCTACACCTTC.

The DNA of the CDR3 is TGTGCCAGCAGCTTAGGACAGGGGGGTGGTACTGAAGCTTTCTTT. This translates into CASSLGQGGGTEAFF. V gene TRBV7-6 combines with J gene TRBJ1-1; 9 bases are a match to TRBD1. This CDR3 is 15 amino acids long. Germline CDR1 SGHVS, CDR2 FNYEAQ. Trimming cost V 1 base and J 5 bases; bases outside gene matches: 5. Based on the CDR3 plus reference TRBV7-6 and TRBJ1-1, the full variable domain is GAGVSQSPRYKVTKRGQDVALRCDPISGHVSLYWYRQALGQGPEFLTYFNYEAQQDKSGLPNDRFSAERPEGSISTLTIQRTEQRDSAMYRCASSLGQGGGTEAFFGQGTRLTVV.

The DNA of the CDR3 is TGTGCCAGCAGCCAAGATTCCTTCTATGGCTACACCTTC. It specifies CASSQDSFYGYTF. V and J are TRBV3-1 (or the pseudogene TRBV3-2) and TRBJ1-2; D remains ambiguous. V was shortened by 0 bases and J by 4 bases, with 6 bases between the two germline ends. Germline V gene sequence: CDR1 LGHDT, CDR2 YNNKEL (reference sequence). The CDR3 spans 13 residues.

This clone showed up just once. J is TRBJ2-1 and V is TRBV7-2; D might be TRBD2 (7 bases). The ends were cut back, 5 bases at V and 6 bases at J, with 17 bases in the middle. Germline V gives CDR1 SGHTA, CDR2 FQGNSA. This CDR3 is 15 amino acids long. The DNA for the CDR3 is TGTGCCAGCAGCACTCGCCACAGGGAGGGCAATGAGCAGTTCTTC. Translating it yields CASSTRHREGNEQFF.

This sequence joins TRBV12-3 or TRBV12-4 and TRBJ1-2, with D possibly matching TRBD1 (5 bases). The CDR3 extends over 13 amino acids. Trimming took off 6 bases at V and 3 bases at J, with 11 bases between the two ends. CDR3 bases: TGTGCCAGCAGGCCGGACACCCACTATGGCTACACCTTC. Translation: CASRPDTHYGYTF.

The genes are TRBV15 and TRBJ1-6; D not resolved. Germline lookup yields CDR1 LNHNV and CDR2 YYDKDF (reference sequence). Trimming took off 1 base at V and 8 bases at J, with 6 bases between the two ends. The CDR3 sequence is 13 residues long. The CDR3 region is CATSRGLDSPLHF. CDR3 bases: TGTGCCACCAGCAGAGGGCTGGATTCACCCCTCCACTTT.

The gene calls are TRBV10-1 and TRBJ1-6; TRBD1 matches 7 bases. The CDR3 consists of 15 residues. After removal of 6 bases from V and 4 bases from J, the junction contained 6 bases not matched to a gene. Germline assignment: CDR1 WNHNN and CDR2 SYGVQD (reference sequence). The CDR3 DNA sequence: TGCGCCAGCAGGCCGGGACAGAAATATAATTCACCCCTCCACTTT. It translates to CASRPGQKYNSPLHF.

The chain has TRBV11-3 and TRBJ2-7; possible D gene TRBD2, 6 bases. Germline V gene data show CDR1 as SGHNT and CDR2 as YENEEA. CDR3 length: 14 residues. V lost 7 bases, J lost 2 bases, and 15 bases lay in between. CDR3 protein: CASTSTGEAYEQYF. CDR3 coding DNA: TGTGCCAGCACCTCGACCGGGGAGGCCTACGAGCAGTACTTC.

The V and J genes are TRBV7-2 and TRBJ2-4; TRBD2 matches at 8 bases. Germline V gives CDR1 SGHTA, CDR2 FQGNSA. V lost 4 bases and J lost 0; bases outside the gene matches: 5. There are 16 residues in the CDR3. The CDR3 DNA reads as TGTGCCAGCAGCTCGAGCGGGGGACTAGCCAAAAACATTCAGTACTTC. Its protein is CASSSSGGLAKNIQYF.

This clone was seen just once. The chain carries TRBV5-1 and TRBJ2-3, with 11 bases lining up with TRBD1. CDR1 SGHRS and CDR2 YFSETQ come from the germline V gene. The V and J ends lost 4 bases and 8 bases, in that order; junction bases with no gene match: 12. The CDR3 runs to 16 residues. CDR3: CASSAGQGVSSGTQYF. In DNA, the CDR3 is TGCGCCAGCAGCGCGGGACAGGGGGTCTCGTCCGGTACGCAGTATTTT.

The chain joins TRBV5-6 to TRBJ1-5; 11 positions agree with TRBD1. V trimming: 3 bases; J trimming: 3 bases; junction bases outside the gene matches: 5. Per germline, CDR1 SGHDT and CDR2 YYEEEE. The CDR3 spans 16 residues. The CDR3 loop reads CASSSRDRGINQPQHF. As DNA, the CDR3 is TGTGCCAGCAGCTCGAGGGACAGGGGGATCAATCAGCCCCAGCATTTT. Complete variable domain (other parts from reference TRBV5-6 and TRBJ1-5): DAGVTQSPTHLIKTRGQQVTLRCSPKSGHDTVSWYQQALGQGPQFIFQYYEEEERQRGNFPDRFSGHQFPNYSSELNVNALLLGDSALYLCASSSRDRGINQPQHFGDGTRLSIL.

This chain connects TRBV7-2 to TRBJ1-2; 10 nucleotides agree with TRBD1. This CDR3 is 14 amino acids long. Losses at the gene ends were 4 bases for V and 7 bases for J; bases not matched to a gene: 6. Germline V gene lookup returns CDR1 SGHTA and CDR2 FQGNSA. The CDR3 region is CASSSRQGALGYTF. CDR3 DNA: TGTGCCAGCAGCTCCAGACAGGGGGCGCTTGGCTACACCTTC.

This clone has only one observation. In DNA form, the CDR3 reads TGTGCCAGCAGTGGGACAGGGTTTGGTGGCTACACCTTC. This codes for CASSGTGFGGYTF. The J gene is TRBJ1-2, the V gene TRBV12-3 or TRBV12-4; TRBD1 agrees at 9 bases. V lost 5 bases to trimming and J lost 7 bases; unmatched junction nucleotides: 5. The CDR3 totals 13 residues.

The chain recombines TRBV29-1 with TRBJ2-3; D call uncertain. Trimming removed 4 bases from V and 2 bases from J, with 10 bases in between. Germline loops: CDR1 SQVTM, CDR2 ANQGSEA. The CDR3 consists of 13 residues. The CDR3 DNA sequence: TGCAGCGTTGCCGTAGACACCACAGATACGCAGTATTTT. It translates to CSVAVDTTDTQYF.

The chain links TRBV11-2 to TRBJ2-4; a possible D gene is TRBD1 (7 bases). Germline V CDR1 and CDR2: SGHAT, FQNNGV. The CDR3 spans 18 residues. With 5 bases removed from V and 1 base from J, the gap between germline ends came to 21 bases. CDR3 loop: CASSRSRAAGGAKNIQYF. CDR3 in DNA: TGTGCCAGCAGCAGAAGCCGGGCGGCAGGGGGGGCCAAAAACATTCAGTACTTC.

The sample holds one count of this clone. The chain joins TRBV5-4 to TRBJ1-1; tentatively, D is TRBD1 (5 bases). The V gene lost 3 bases and the J gene lost 4 bases, with 13 bases spanning the gap. The germline CDR1 and CDR2 sequences are SGHNT and YYREEE (reference sequence). There are 14 residues in the CDR3. For the CDR3, the DNA is TGTGCCAGCAGCTCCTACGGGGGTTTCACTGAAGCTTTCTTT. It specifies CASSSYGGFTEAFF.

This chain connects TRBV19 to TRBJ2-3; a possible D gene is TRBD1 (6 bases). Trimming took off 3 bases at V and 1 base at J, with 11 bases between the two ends. The CDR3 consists of 15 residues. Germline V gives CDR1 LNHDA, CDR2 SQIVND (reference sequence). The CDR3 DNA reads as TGTGCCAGTAGTATGGGACCAGGGGGCACAGATACGCAGTATTTT. It specifies CASSMGPGGTDTQYF.

The rearrangement joins TRBV19 to TRBJ2-4; 7 nucleotides align to TRBD1. The junction had 12 bases not matched to a gene; V was cut back by 9 bases and J by 1 base. This CDR3 comprises 16 residues. Germline CDR1 LNHDA, CDR2 SQIVND (reference sequence). CDR3 loop: CASNPQGGLAKNIQYF. Here the CDR3 DNA reads TGTGCCAGCAATCCTCAAGGGGGCTTGGCCAAAAACATTCAGTACTTC.

J is TRBJ1-1 and V is TRBV2; D is undetermined. V was trimmed by 2 bases and J by 3 bases, leaving 10 bases between them. The CDR3 contains 14 residues. CDR1 is SNHLY, CDR2 FYNNEI, per germline. The CDR3 loop reads CASSESGVYTEAFF. CDR3 nucleotide sequence: TGTGCCAGCAGTGAATCCGGGGTTTACACTGAAGCTTTCTTT.

The J gene is TRBJ1-1, the V gene TRBV6-2 or TRBV6-3; D is unclear. CDR1 is MNHEY, CDR2 SVGEGT, per germline. Between the trimmed V and J ends, which lost 6 bases and 5 bases, there was a span of 13 bases. CDR3 length: 13 residues. The CDR3 DNA follows: TGTGCCAGCAGCCGGTCGGTGAGGACTGAAGCTTTCTTT. It specifies CASSRSVRTEAFF.